This TCR beta chain is from a study of identical twins. Germline values: CDR1 SEHNR, CDR2 FQNEAQ (reference sequence). Unmatched junction bases numbered 16, after V lost 6 bases and J lost 3 bases. The CDR3 consists of 17 residues. Only healthy Caucasians were enrolled as donors. TCRdb fed the 5' RACE reads into MiXCR, producing one record per CDR3 protein. Of about 730,000 distinct CDR3 sequences listed, approximately 21% are singletons. These data also featured in a second study, about T cells expressing NK-cell markers. As reported in that work: The dominant NKG2C+ clonotypes represented about 1.0-7.0% of CD8+ T cells in six donors. Uncertainty persisted over the HCMV specificity of expanded NKG2C+ T cell clones.

The receptor's source is a woman between 18 and 30 years old in good health. The sample was PBMCs. The chain has TRBV7-9 and TRBJ1-1; 7 bases fit TRBD1. CDR3 sequence reads: CASRTTGPVLFDTEAFF. CDR3 DNA: TGTGCCAGCAGGACGACAGGGCCGGTCCTATTTGACACTGAAGCTTTCTTT. Full variable domain (outside the CDR3, taken from reference TRBV7-9 and TRBJ1-1): DTGVSQNPRHKITKRGQNVTFRCDPISEHNRLYWYRQTLGQGPEFLTYFQNEAQLEKSRLLSDRFSAERPKGSFSTLEIQRTEQGDSAMYLCASRTTGPVLFDTEAFFGQGTRLTVV.